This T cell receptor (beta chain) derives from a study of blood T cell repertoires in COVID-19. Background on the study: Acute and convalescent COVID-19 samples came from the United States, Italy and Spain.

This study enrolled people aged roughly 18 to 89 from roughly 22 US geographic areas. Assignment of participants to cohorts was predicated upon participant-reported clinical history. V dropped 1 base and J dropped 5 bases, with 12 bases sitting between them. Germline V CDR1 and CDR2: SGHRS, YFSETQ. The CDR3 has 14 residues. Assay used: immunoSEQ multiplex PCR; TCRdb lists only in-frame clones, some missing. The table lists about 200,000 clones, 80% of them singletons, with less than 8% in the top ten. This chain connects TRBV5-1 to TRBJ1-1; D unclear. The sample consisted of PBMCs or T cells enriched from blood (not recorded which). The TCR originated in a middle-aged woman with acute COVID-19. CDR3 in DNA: TGCGCCAGCAGCTTGACAGAAAGTTCGACTGAAGCTTTCTTT. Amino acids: CASSLTESSTEAFF.